Below are 28 T cell receptor beta chains sequenced from a single sample in a study of blood T cells in healthy people across ages. With a J-beta primer mix and a sample-barcoded 5' primer, a second PCR ran about 7 to 12 cycles. A single record per CDR3 protein comes from TCRdb applying MiXCR to the 5' RACE reads. The table records around 1.5 million distinct CDR3 sequences, roughly 32% of them present only once. Input material: blood. These receptors were obtained from a young woman in good health.

This chain links TRBV28 with TRBJ2-3; D not certain. V was cut by 2 bases and J by 2 bases, with 8 bases left in between. CDR1 is MDHEN, CDR2 SYDVKM, per germline. This CDR3 region has 14 residues. In DNA, the CDR3 is TGTGCCAGCAGTTTAAAATTAAACACAGATACGCAGTATTTT. Translating it yields CASSLKLNTDTQYF.

The chain uses TRBV6-6 and TRBJ2-5, with 12 positions matching TRBD2. Germline CDR1 MNHNY, CDR2 SVGAGI (reference sequence). The CDR3 is made up of 13 amino acids. V shed 8 bases and J 3 bases; nucleotides not matched to a gene: 1. This CDR3 is CASRTSGEETQYF. CDR3 in DNA: TGTGCCAGCCGGACTAGCGGGGAAGAGACCCAGTACTTC.

The V gene is TRBV28, the J gene TRBJ2-3; D uncertain. V shed 4 bases and J shed 7 bases, with 6 bases lying between them. Germline CDR1 reads MDHEN; CDR2 reads SYDVKM. This CDR3 comprises 11 residues. CDR3 sequence (DNA): TGTGCCAGCAGTTCTTCATATACGCAGTATTTT. Residues: CASSSSYTQYF.

The genes are TRBV27 and TRBJ2-3, with D possibly being TRBD2 (7 bases). V lost 0 bases and J 0 bases, leaving 16 bases between the germline ends. This CDR3 comprises 18 residues. CDR1 is MNHEY and CDR2 is SMNVEV in the germline V gene (reference sequence). CDR3 loop: CASSLSLDRGASTDTQYF. CDR3 nucleotides: TGTGCCAGCAGTTTATCGCTAGATCGGGGGGCTAGCACAGATACGCAGTATTTT.

The genes are TRBV25-1 and TRBJ1-4; unclear D gene. V lost 5 bases to trimming and J lost 7 bases, with 11 bases between them. CDR1 is MGHDK, CDR2 SYGVNS, per germline. The CDR3 is made up of 13 amino acids. CDR3 sequence (DNA): TGTGCCAGCAGTCCAGGCTTCGGTGAAAAACTGTTTTTT. This translates into CASSPGFGEKLFF.

The chain carries TRBV28 and TRBJ1-1; D is unresolved. The CDR3 is 14 amino acids. Germline loops: CDR1 MDHEN, CDR2 SYDVKM. The V and J ends lost 7 bases and 5 bases respectively, with 17 bases between them. In nucleotides, the CDR3 is TGTGCCAGCAACTCCCCCCGGGGTGGTACTGAAGCTTTCTTT. Residues: CASNSPRGGTEAFF. Variable domain in full (rest from reference TRBV28 and TRBJ1-1): DVKVTQSSRYLVKRTGEKVFLECVQDMDHENMFWYRQDPGLGLRLIYFSYDVKMKEKGDIPEGYSVSREKKERFSLILESASTNQTSMYLCASNSPRGGTEAFFGQGTRLTVV.

This clonotype was observed at least ten times. This chain links TRBV6-5 with TRBJ2-7; 7 bases agree with TRBD1. V was clipped by 6 bases and J by 0 bases; unmatched bases: 5. The germline CDR1 and CDR2 sequences are MNHEY and SVGAGI. The CDR3 contains 14 residues. CDR3 bases: TGTGCCAGCAGCCGGGGACAGAGCTCCTACGAGCAGTACTTC. This gives the protein CASSRGQSSYEQYF.

The V and J genes are TRBV9 and TRBJ2-1, with D possibly matching TRBD2 (6 bases). Per germline, CDR1 SGDLS and CDR2 YYNGEE. The germline V and J ends were trimmed by 0 bases and 5 bases, with 12 bases remaining between them. CDR3 length: 15 residues. The CDR3 nucleotides are TGTGCCAGCAGCGTAGGCGGGAACAATAACAATGAGCAGTTCTTC. It encodes CASSVGGNNNNEQFF.

This chain links TRBV27 with TRBJ2-1, with D unclear. The CDR3 sequence is 14 residues long. CDR1 is MNHEY, CDR2 SMNVEV, per germline (reference sequence). The germline V and J ends were trimmed by 6 bases and 9 bases, with 18 bases remaining between them. CDR3 sequence: CASSPATAAGEQFF. The CDR3 DNA follows: TGTGCCAGCAGCCCTGCCACCGCGGCCGGTGAGCAGTTCTTC.

The rearrangement joins TRBV6-5 to TRBJ2-2; D remains unclear. Per germline, CDR1 MNHEY and CDR2 SVGAGI. CDR3 length: 13 residues. Trimming shortened V by 7 bases and J by 2 bases, and 8 bases separated the two germline ends. CDR3 region: CASMFLNTGELFF. Here the CDR3 DNA reads TGTGCCAGCATGTTTTTAAACACCGGGGAGCTGTTTTTT.

About this clonotype itself: The junction shows a germline mismatch at one end, possibly a read error. The chain joins TRBV2 to TRBJ2-3; 7 bases are shared with TRBD2. Germline CDR1 and CDR2: SNHLY and FYNNEI. The CDR3 sequence is 18 residues long. This chain's CDR3 is CVSSARGGLAVSTDTQYF. DNA of the CDR3: TGTGTCAGCAGTGCGAGGGGAGGTCTAGCGGTAAGCACAGATACGCAGTATTTT.

This clonotype has a handful of counts. The J gene is TRBJ2-5, the V gene TRBV2, with 7 nucleotides matching TRBD2. J was trimmed by 0 bases and V by 4 bases; bases with no gene match: 11. The CDR3 runs to 17 residues. The germline CDR1 and CDR2 sequences are SNHLY and FYNNEI. The CDR3 spells CASSGSRDGGYQETQYF. As DNA, the CDR3 is TGTGCCAGCAGTGGGTCTCGAGACGGGGGGTACCAAGAGACCCAGTACTTC.

This chain connects TRBV6-1 to TRBJ1-4, with D unresolved. CDR3 length equals 14 residues. Germline V CDR1 and CDR2: MNHNS, SASEGT. V lost 7 bases, J lost 2 bases, and 11 bases lay in between. DNA of the CDR3: TGTGCCAGCACCCGAGGTGGGACTAATGAAAAACTGTTTTTT. Translating gives CASTRGGTNEKLFF.

Details on this clonotype: A much larger clone is a single base away; this may be a read error. The chain uses TRBV7-6 and TRBJ2-4, with D unresolved. Gene TRBJ2-7 matches the end of the DNA better, so the J call may be wrong. The CDR3 runs to 13 residues. Germline V lookup: CDR1 SGHVS, CDR2 FNYEAQ. DNA of the CDR3: TGTGCCAGCAGCTTATGCAGCTTCTACGAGCAGTACTTC. Protein sequence: CASSLCSFYEQYF.

This clonotype was picked up a small number of times. The chain employs TRBV11-1 and TRBJ2-3; D gene uncertain. CDR1 SGHAT and CDR2 FQDESV come from the germline V gene (reference sequence). V was cut by 5 bases and J by 4 bases, with 13 bases left in between. The length of the CDR3 is 14 residues. Here the CDR3 DNA reads TGTGCCAGCAGCCTTAAAAGATTTCCAGATACGCAGTATTTT. Protein sequence: CASSLKRFPDTQYF. Filled out from reference TRBV11-1 and TRBJ2-3, the complete variable domain reads EAEVAQSPRYKITEKSQAVAFWCDPISGHATLYWYRQILGQGPELLVQFQDESVVDDSQLPKDRFSAERLKGVDSTLKIQPAELGDSAMYLCASSLKRFPDTQYFGPGTRLTVL.

The chain has TRBV15 and TRBJ2-7, with 10 bases identical to TRBD2. Germline V CDR1 and CDR2: LNHNV, YYDKDF (reference sequence). The V gene end was trimmed by 1 base and the J gene end by 0 bases; junction bases not matched to a gene: 9. The CDR3 spans 18 residues. CDR3 coding DNA: TGTGCCACCAGCAGAGTCGAACTAGCGGGGCGTCCCTCCTACGAGCAGTACTTC. Amino acid sequence: CATSRVELAGRPSYEQYF.

The rearrangement joins TRBV3-1 to TRBJ1-4; D uncertain. The germline CDR1 and CDR2 sequences are LGHDT and YNNKEL (reference sequence). The CDR3 loop spans 14 amino acids. The V end was cut by 3 bases, the J end by 6 bases, with 11 bases between. CDR3 region: CASSHRAGYEKLFF. CDR3 coding DNA: TGTGCCAGCAGCCATCGGGCAGGTTATGAAAAACTGTTTTTT.

This chain links TRBV3-1 with TRBJ2-1, with 8 bases that match TRBD2. Germline trimming cut 2 bases from V and 8 bases from J; bases unmatched to any gene: 5. This CDR3 spans 14 amino acids. CDR1 LGHDT and CDR2 YNNKEL come from the germline V gene (reference sequence). The CDR3 is CASSQPGRADEQFF. CDR3 coding DNA: TGTGCCAGCAGCCAACCCGGGAGGGCAGATGAGCAGTTCTTC.

The rearrangement links TRBV10-3 to TRBJ2-1; D possibly corresponds to TRBD1 (5 bases). Germline V gene lookup returns CDR1 ENHRY and CDR2 SYGVKD. V was shortened by 3 bases and J by 4 bases, with 13 bases between the two germline ends. This CDR3 is built from 15 residues. Written as DNA, the CDR3 is TGTGCCATCAGTGATGATAACAGGATATACAATGAGCAGTTCTTC. This sequence encodes CAISDDNRIYNEQFF.

This chain joins TRBV28 and TRBJ2-3, with TRBD2 identical over 7 bases. Germline trimming cut 3 bases from V and 5 bases from J; bases unmatched to any gene: 8. This CDR3 region has 15 residues. Germline loops: CDR1 MDHEN, CDR2 SYDVKM. The CDR3 protein is CASSFRGGIRDTQYF. The CDR3 DNA sequence: TGTGCCAGCAGTTTTCGCGGGGGTATAAGAGATACGCAGTATTTT.

The V gene is TRBV6-6, the J gene TRBJ1-2; TRBD1 might be the D (6 bases). Germline V gene lookup returns CDR1 MNHNY and CDR2 SVGAGI (reference sequence). CDR3 length: 16 residues. Trimming took off 8 bases at V and 0 bases at J, with 19 bases between the two ends. This chain's CDR3 is CASLPLGAGANYGYTF. CDR3 coding DNA: TGTGCCAGCCTTCCCCTGGGGGCAGGGGCTAACTATGGCTACACCTTC.

V usage is TRBV2 and J usage is TRBJ2-4; 9 bases map to TRBD2. V lost 7 bases, J lost 9 bases, and 13 bases stayed unmatched. This CDR3 is built from 15 residues. The germline CDR1 and CDR2 sequences are SNHLY and FYNNEI. DNA of the CDR3: TGTGCCAGCAAGATAGCGGGAGCTTTCTGGAGCATTCAGTACTTC. It is translated as CASKIAGAFWSIQYF.

This clonotype appeared a few times. V and J are TRBV13 and TRBJ2-3; 10 nucleotides line up with TRBD2. Losses at the gene ends were 5 bases for V and 5 bases for J; bases not matched to a gene: 10. This CDR3 region has 16 residues. Germline V gene sequence: CDR1 PRHDT, CDR2 FYEKMQ (reference sequence). CDR3 nucleotide sequence: TGTGCCAGCAGCCCAACTAGCGGGACCCCAGGAGATACGCAGTATTTT. Its translation: CASSPTSGTPGDTQYF.

This clonotype was seen repeatedly, ten times or more. V and J are TRBV27 and TRBJ2-5; D remains unclear. CDR1 is MNHEY and CDR2 is SMNVEV in the germline V gene (reference sequence). The CDR3 is 11 residues long. Trimming stripped 5 bases from V and 5 bases from J, with 6 bases between. CDR3 sequence reads: CASSNEETQYF. The DNA of the CDR3 is TGTGCCAGCAGTAACGAGGAGACCCAGTACTTC.

About this clonotype: Sequence at one end of the junction differs from germline and may be a read error. The gene calls are TRBV3-1 and TRBJ1-1; possibly TRBD1 for D (5 bases). Per the germline V gene, CDR1 is LGHDT and CDR2 is YNNKEL (reference sequence). There are 15 residues in the CDR3. The CDR3 bases are TGTGCCAGCAGCCAAGTAGACAGATTAAAGACTGAAGCTTGCTTT. Protein product: CASSQVDRLKTEACF.

The chain uses TRBV6-6 and TRBJ2-5; 8 bases match TRBD2. With 8 bases clipped from V and 5 bases from J, the junction kept 7 bases outside the gene matches. The CDR3 sequence is 13 residues long. Germline values: CDR1 MNHNY, CDR2 SVGAGI (reference sequence). The CDR3 coding sequence is TGTGCCAGCCTCCAAGCGGGAGAGGAGACCCAGTACTTC. It specifies CASLQAGEETQYF.

As concerns this clonotype: One end of the junction is discordant with germline, which a read error may explain. The chain joins TRBV7-2 to TRBJ1-1, with D possibly TRBD1 on 6 matching bases. There are 15 residues in the CDR3. Looked up from germline, CDR1 is SGHTA and CDR2 is FQGNSA. The CDR3: CVSSLGATVNTEAFF. In DNA form, the CDR3 reads TGTGTCAGCAGCTTGGGGGCGACCGTGAACACTGAAGCTTTCTTT. The variable domain in full, completed from reference TRBV7-2 and TRBJ1-1, reads GAGVSQSPSNKVTEKGKDVELRCDPISGHTALYWYRQSLGQGLEFLIYFQGNSAPDKSGLPSDRFSAERTGGSVSTLTIQRTQQEDSAVYLCVSSLGATVNTEAFFGQGTRLTVV.

Regarding this clonotype: Only one base separates this from a far larger clonotype, so it likely reflects a read error. In DNA, the CDR3 is TGTGCCAGCAGCGCGGGACAGGGCTCCCACGAGCAGTACTTC. Encoded protein: CASSAGQGSHEQYF. The rearrangement uses TRBV7-6 and TRBJ2-7, with TRBD1 matching 9 bases. The CDR3 loop spans 14 amino acids. Germline CDR1 SGHVS, CDR2 FNYEAQ. Drawing the rest from reference TRBV7-6 and TRBJ2-7, the complete variable domain is GAGVSQSPRYKVTKRGQDVALRCDPISGHVSLYWYRQALGQGPEFLTYFNYEAQQDKSGLPNDRFSAERPEGSISTLTIQRTEQRDSAMYRCASSAGQGSHEQYFGPGTRLTVT.